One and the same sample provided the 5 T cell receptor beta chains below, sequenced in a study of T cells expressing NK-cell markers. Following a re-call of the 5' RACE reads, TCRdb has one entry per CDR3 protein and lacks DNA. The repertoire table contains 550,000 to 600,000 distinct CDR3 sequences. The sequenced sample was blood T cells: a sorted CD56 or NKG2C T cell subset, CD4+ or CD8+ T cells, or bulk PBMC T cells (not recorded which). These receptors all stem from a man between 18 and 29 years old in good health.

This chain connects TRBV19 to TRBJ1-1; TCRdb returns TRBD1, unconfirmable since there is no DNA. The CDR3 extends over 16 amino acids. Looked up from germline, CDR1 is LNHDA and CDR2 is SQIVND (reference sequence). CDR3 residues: CASSMGTGIGNTEAFF.

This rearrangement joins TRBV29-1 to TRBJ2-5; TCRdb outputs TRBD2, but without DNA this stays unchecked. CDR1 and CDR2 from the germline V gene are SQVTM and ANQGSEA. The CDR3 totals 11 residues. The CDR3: CSVASSETQYF.

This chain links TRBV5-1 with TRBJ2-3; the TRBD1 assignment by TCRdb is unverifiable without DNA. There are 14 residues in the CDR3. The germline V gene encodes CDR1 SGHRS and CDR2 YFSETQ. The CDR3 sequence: CASSLDSGTDTQYF.

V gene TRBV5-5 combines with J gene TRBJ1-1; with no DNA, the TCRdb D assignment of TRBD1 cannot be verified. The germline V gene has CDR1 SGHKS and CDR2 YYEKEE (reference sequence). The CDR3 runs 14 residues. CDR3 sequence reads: CASSSPGGNTEAFF. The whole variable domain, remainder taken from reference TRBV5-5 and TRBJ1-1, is DAGVTQSPTHLIKTRGQQVTLRCSPISGHKSVSWYQQVLGQGPQFIFQYYEKEERGRGNFPDRFSARQFPNYSSELNVNALLLGDSALYLCASSSPGGNTEAFFGQGTRLTVV.

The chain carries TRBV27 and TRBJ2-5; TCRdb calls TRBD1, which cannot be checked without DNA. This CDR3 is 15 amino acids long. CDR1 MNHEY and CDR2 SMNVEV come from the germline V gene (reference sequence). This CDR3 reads CASSSAGQPAATQYF.